This TCR beta chain was captured by sequencing in a study of blood T cells in healthy people across ages. Broader study findings: Compared with aged donors, long-lived donors showed fewer expanded clones, suggesting selection.

CDR3 length: 13 amino acids. CDR1 ENHRY and CDR2 SYGVKD come from the germline V gene. V was cut by 4 bases and J by 7 bases, with 14 bases left in between. Turning to this clonotype: Its antigen is as yet unknown.

Alongside a J-beta primer mix, a sample-barcoded 5' primer served in a second PCR lasting about 7 to 12 cycles. TCRdb reanalysed the 5' RACE reads using MiXCR and keeps one entry per CDR3 protein. The data show over a million distinct CDR3 sequences, about 40% seen once. Input material: blood. This chain links TRBV10-3 with TRBJ2-7, with D unresolved. The receptor's source is a woman in her late teens or twenties in good health. CDR3 DNA sequence: TGTGCCATCAGTGGGCCGGAGTACGGAGAGCAGTACTTC. It is translated as CAISGPEYGEQYF.